A selection of T cell receptor beta chains follows, all from one sample in a study of blood T cell repertoires in COVID-19. The assay was immunoSEQ multiplex PCR, and TCRdb's table has in-frame clones only and misses some. The sample consists of around 440,000 clones, 88% of them appearing once. Sequenced sample: peripheral blood. Receptor source: a woman aged 45-65 years with COVID-19, enrolled during active disease. Both conserved end residues are part of each CDR3.

v_call | cdr3_aa
TRBV25-1 | CASSERSGLYGYTF
TRBV27 | CASSPWTLRGTEAFF
TRBV9 | CASSVQTGEQFF
TRBV30 | CAWSVPFRGSSTDTQYF
TRBV27 | CASRLKDRGLGTEAFF
TRBV19 | CASSIPPAGVGSPLHF
TRBV30 | CAWSQGGGALSYGYTF
TRBV11-2 | CASSFEGAYGYTF
TRBV5-8 | CASSLPAGKKLFF
TRBV12-3/TRBV12-4 | CASSFKSVTEAFF
TRBV6-1 | CASSETYRQPYTF
TRBV7-2 | CASSSRGMAEAFF
TRBV5-1 | CASSSLAGAFYEQYF
TRBV10-3 | CAISDPRFSGANVLTF
TRBV4-1 | CASSFQRSSTDTQYF
TRBV13 | CASSLTGGYGYTF
TRBV7-2 | CASSPKSGDRVRGYTF
TRBV4-1 | CASSFQVSSYNSPLHF
TRBV10-3 | CAASRGTSRNTIYF
TRBV5-1 | CASSLAGTGESMGEQYF
TRBV5-1 | CASSPAKGAAYNEQFF
TRBV4-1 | CASSQDLAGAGDTQYF
TRBV7-3 | CASSLNTDVGYTF
TRBV6-5 | CASSRDRGTPYEQYF
TRBV27 | CASSLGRAYEQYF
TRBV9 | CASSVSGTGQEKLFF
TRBV7-3 | CASSRRQGTYGYTF
TRBV7-6 | CASSSGGGVYGTEAFF
TRBV29-1 | CSVMGLAGISETQYF
TRBV5-5 | CASSPTGRVLSNEQFF
TRBV3-1/TRBV3-2 | CASSQDGANTEAFF
TRBV5-1 | CASSPRGNTEAFF
TRBV5-1 | CASSSGADYGYTF
TRBV19 | CASSGGKTATNEKLFF
TRBV11-3 | CASSLAGDSYNEQFF
TRBV19 | CASTTLAGSTDTQYF